Listed below are T cell receptor beta chains from one sample, sequenced in a study of a mutant IDH1 vaccine in newly diagnosed glioma. Generated by immunoSEQ multiplex PCR, the TCRdb table keeps only in-frame clones and is missing some. The sample includes tens of thousands of clones, more than 75% of them seen just once. Their target antigens are unknown. The input for sequencing was PBMCs, taken from a glioma patient whose treatment included an IDH1 peptide vaccine. The source is a woman aged 40 to 50 with glioma. Both conserved end residues are part of each CDR3. The D gene is left open where the match is weak. Size is omitted from some rows. Given values are once, few, many or a class for expanded clones.

>TRBV7-6|TRBJ2-3|.|.
CAAGEGAGTDTQYF
TGTGCAGCCGGTGAGGGAGCTGGCACAGATACGCAGTATTTT
>TRBV2|TRBJ1-5|TRBD1|.
CASSEDRGGNQPQHF
TGTGCCAGCAGTGAAGACAGGGGGGGCAATCAGCCCCAGCATTTT
>TRBV10-3|TRBJ2-2|TRBD1|.
CAISKTGAGELFF
TGTGCCATCAGTAAGACAGGGGCCGGGGAGCTGTTTTTT
>TRBV5-1|TRBJ2-7|TRBD1|.
CASSLGQGARNEQYF
TGCGCCAGCAGCTTGGGTCAGGGGGCAAGGAACGAGCAGTACTTC
>TRBV6-4|TRBJ2-7|.|.
CASRRDPYEQYF
TGTGCCAGCAGGAGGGACCCCTACGAGCAGTACTTC
>TRBV6-5|TRBJ2-1|.|.
CASSAPIYNEQFF
TGTGCCAGCAGTGCTCCAATATACAATGAGCAGTTCTTC
>TRBV14|TRBJ1-2|.|once
CASSQDLRDHYGYTF
TGTGCCAGCAGCCAAGATCTGCGGGACCACTATGGCTACACCTTC
>TRBV5-1|TRBJ2-7|TRBD1|.
CASSLRQGQEQYF
TGCGCCAGCAGTCTTCGACAGGGGCAGGAGCAGTACTTC
>TRBV6-5|TRBJ2-7|.|.
CASSYGGLGAYEQYF
TGTGCCAGCAGTTATGGAGGACTTGGGGCCTACGAGCAGTACTTC
>TRBV30|TRBJ2-2|TRBD2|.
CAWSGGLAGTGELFF
TGTGCCTGGAGTGGGGGACTAGCGGGAACCGGGGAGCTGTTTTTT
>TRBV4-2|TRBJ1-2|.|.
CASSQDQQGRGFGYTF
TGTGCCAGCAGCCAAGATCAACAGGGCAGGGGCTTTGGCTACACCTTC
>TRBV14|TRBJ2-7|.|.
CASSVGTYEQYF
TGTGCCAGCAGCGTCGGGACCTACGAGCAGTACTTC
>TRBV7-6|TRBJ2-1|TRBD2|.
CASSPASGLYNEQFF
TGTGCCAGCAGTCCAGCTAGCGGGCTCTACAATGAGCAGTTCTTC
>TRBV2|TRBJ2-3|TRBD2|.
CASSVAGDTDTQYF
TGTGCCAGCAGCGTAGCGGGGGACACAGATACGCAGTATTTT
>TRBV2|TRBJ1-3|TRBD1|.
CASSEISGGGNTIYF
TGTGCCAGCAGTGAAATCTCAGGGGGCGGAAACACCATATATTTT
>TRBV10-3|TRBJ2-3|.|once
CAISESLAPDTQYF
TGTGCCATCAGTGAGTCTCTAGCGCCAGATACGCAGTATTTT